Sequencing of this T cell receptor (beta chain) was carried out in a study of blood T cells in healthy people across ages. PCR was performed a second time for about 7 to 11 cycles using a sample-barcoded 5' primer and a J-beta primer mix. TCRdb reprocessed the 5' RACE reads with MiXCR, giving one entry per CDR3 protein. The sample contains 800,000 to 950,000 distinct CDR3 sequences, just under 30% of which appear only once. About this clonotype: The junction shows a germline mismatch at one end, possibly a read error.

CDR1 is MDHEN and CDR2 is SYDVKM in the germline V gene. The CDR3 spans 13 residues. These data are also associated with another study on T cells of mothers and their children.

This receptor was obtained from a middle-aged woman in good health. The chain uses TRBV28 and TRBJ1-2; no reliable D call. The sequencing sample was made of blood. CDR3 loop: CASILSVNYGYTF. CDR3 coding DNA: TGTGCCAGCATTTTATCGGTTAACTACGGCTACACCTTC.